The 4 T cell receptor beta chains below come from one sample, sequenced in a study of T-cell reconstitution after alpha-beta-depleted transplantation in children. Study-level points and caveats: From newly produced T cells came most of the T-cell counts and diversity one year after transplant.

Unique molecular identifiers were used in preparing the TCRbeta library. TCRdb re-called the PCR reads with MiXCR, one entry per CDR3 protein. This table has around 300,000 distinct CDR3 sequences, around 7.3% appearing once. These TCRs' antigens remain unknown. The specimen comprised peripheral blood, sampled 360 days after TCRalphabeta/CD19-depleted stem cell transplant. The receptors were sampled from a female patient aged 2-15 years who had a stem cell transplant for Fanconi anemia, so the T cells may come from the graft donor.

Ten or more counts support this clonotype. The chain recombines TRBV4-2 with TRBJ2-7; 9 bases are a match to TRBD1. From germline, CDR1 is LGHNA and CDR2 YNFKEQ. This CDR3 has 18 amino acids. Losses at the gene ends were 0 bases for V and 1 base for J; bases not matched to a gene: 10. Here the CDR3 DNA reads TGTGCCAGCAGCCAAGATAGGAAGAGGGGACAGGGTTCCTACGAGCAGTACTTC. Amino acid sequence: CASSQDRKRGQGSYEQYF.

The chain has TRBV19 and TRBJ2-5, with D possibly being TRBD2 (6 bases). The CDR3 runs 15 residues. Germline CDR1 reads LNHDA; CDR2 reads SQIVND (reference sequence). V was cut by 5 bases and J by 4 bases, with 17 bases left in between. The CDR3 nucleotides are TGTGCCAGTAGTCCGAACCCGGGACTCCCAGAGACCCAGTACTTC. Translating gives CASSPNPGLPETQYF.

This clonotype was seen ten or more times. This chain connects TRBV29-1 to TRBJ2-7, with no clear D. CDR3 length: 11 amino acids. Germline loops: CDR1 SQVTM, CDR2 ANQGSEA. V was trimmed by 6 bases and J by 4 bases, leaving 10 bases between them. The CDR3 DNA sequence: TGCAGCGTCGGTAATTATTACGAGCAGTACTTC. It specifies CSVGNYYEQYF.

This clonotype was counted ten times or more. The gene calls are TRBV25-1 and TRBJ2-7; the D is unclear. Germline V CDR1 and CDR2: MGHDK, SYGVNS. The germline V and J ends were trimmed by 1 base and 7 bases, with 5 bases remaining between them. The CDR3 has 11 residues. The CDR3 loop reads CASSESLEQYF. In nucleotides, the CDR3 is TGTGCCAGCAGTGAATCGCTAGAGCAGTACTTC.